This TCR beta chain was identified in a study of T-cell memory formation after mild COVID-19. Findings and limits, study-wide: CD4+ contracting clones were found mainly in CM and EM, and CD8+ ones in EMRA. For second-wave clones that peaked at day 37, SARS-CoV-2 specificity went unverified. A balance of CD4 and CD8 characterized clones contracting day 15 to 85, whereas later expanders leaned CD4+.

This clonotype showed up just a few times. The antigen remains unidentified. Via MiXCR, TCRdb re-called the 5' RACE reads, giving one row per CDR3 protein. The data show approximately 450,000 distinct CDR3 sequences, about 20% seen once. Germline values: CDR1 SGHRS, CDR2 YFSETQ. The CDR3 loop spans 13 amino acids. V was trimmed by 1 base and J by 7 bases, leaving 11 bases between them. This chain joins TRBV5-1 and TRBJ1-1, with unresolved D. The receptor comes from an adult woman who had mild COVID-19 (a few samples of this study predate the infection). Cell type and time point are not known. The material sequenced was PBMCs or a T cell subset sorted from them (not recorded which). CDR3 sequence: CASSLTVLGEAFF. In DNA form, the CDR3 reads TGCGCCAGCAGCTTGACGGTGTTGGGTGAAGCTTTCTTT.